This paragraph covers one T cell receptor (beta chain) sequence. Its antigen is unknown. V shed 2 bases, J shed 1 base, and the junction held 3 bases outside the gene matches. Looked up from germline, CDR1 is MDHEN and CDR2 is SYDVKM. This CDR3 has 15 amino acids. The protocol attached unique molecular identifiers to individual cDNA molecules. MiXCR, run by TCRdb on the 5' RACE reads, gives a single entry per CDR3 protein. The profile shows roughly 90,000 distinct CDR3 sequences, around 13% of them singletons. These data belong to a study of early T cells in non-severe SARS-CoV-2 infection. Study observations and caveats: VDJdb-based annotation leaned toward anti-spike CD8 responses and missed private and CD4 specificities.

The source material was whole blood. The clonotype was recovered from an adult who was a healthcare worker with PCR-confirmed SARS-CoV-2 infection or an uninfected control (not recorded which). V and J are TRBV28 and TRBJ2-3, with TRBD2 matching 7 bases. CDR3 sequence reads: CASSLGGDGTDTQYF. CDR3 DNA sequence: TGTGCCAGCAGTTTAGGGGGGGACGGCACAGATACGCAGTATTTT.